A single sample gave rise to the 22 T cell receptor beta chains below, sequenced in a study of T cells in Graves' hyperthyroidism and ophthalmopathy. What was amplified from RNA transcripts were TCR beta CDR3 regions. First-round RT-PCR of the TCR CDR3 relied on the HTBI primer set. TCRdb reanalysed the multiplex PCR reads using MiXCR and keeps one entry per CDR3 protein. The table lists 560,000 or so distinct CDR3 sequences, approximately 20% of them singletons. Sequencing input: blood. The receptors were sampled from a man aged 35 to 55 with Graves' ophthalmopathy.

This clonotype turned up a few times. The chain couples TRBV30 to TRBJ1-2; 7 bases are a match to TRBD1. Germline assignment: CDR1 GTSNPN and CDR2 SVGIG (reference sequence). With V trimmed by 1 base and J by 0 bases, 2 bases remained unmatched. The CDR3 totals 14 residues. The CDR3 DNA sequence: TGTGCCTGGAGTGGTGACAGGGCTAACTATGGCTACACCTTC. Translating it yields CAWSGDRANYGYTF. Filled out from reference TRBV30 and TRBJ1-2, the complete variable domain reads SQTIHQWPATLVQPVGSPLSLECTVEGTSNPNLYWYRQAAGRGLQLLFYSVGIGQISSEVPQNLSASRPQDRQFILSSKKLLLSDSGFYLCAWSGDRANYGYTFGSGTRLTVV.

This clonotype was seen more than once but under ten times. At one end the junction does not follow the germline gene, possibly because of a read error. The CDR3 here is CACSLVELAYEQYF. The CDR3 region has the DNA TGCGCCTGCAGCTTGGTAGAACTAGCCTACGAGCAGTACTTC. The rearrangement joins TRBV5-1 to TRBJ2-7; tentatively, D is TRBD2 (5 bases). The CDR3 runs 14 residues. Germline V lookup: CDR1 SGHRS, CDR2 YFSETQ.

This chain joins TRBV5-1 and TRBJ2-2; 10 bases fit TRBD1. This CDR3 comprises 16 residues. Trimming at V came to 1 base and at J to 5 bases, leaving 5 bases not matched to a gene. From germline, CDR1 is SGHRS and CDR2 YFSETQ. The CDR3, as DNA: TGCGCCAGCAGCTTGCACCCGGGACAGGGGACCGGGGAGCTGTTTTTT. As protein: CASSLHPGQGTGELFF.

As concerns this clonotype: One end of the junction does not line up with germline, which may come from a read error. The chain employs TRBV6-6 and TRBJ2-2; 7 bases map to TRBD2. The CDR3 consists of 14 residues. From germline, CDR1 is MNHNY and CDR2 SVGAGI (reference sequence). The CDR3 region has the DNA TGTGCCAGCAGTTACTCGCGTGGGGGGGGGGACCTGTTTTTT. This encodes CASSYSRGGGDLFF.

Notes on this clonotype: It may be a read error: a sequence one base away is much more abundant. V gene TRBV5-6 combines with J gene TRBJ2-7; the match to TRBD1 covers 7 bases. Germline CDR1 and CDR2: SGHDT and YYEEEE. J lost 5 bases, V lost 1 base, and 9 bases had no gene match. This CDR3 is 15 amino acids long. CDR3: CASSLRRQGSNEQYF. CDR3 in DNA: TGTGCCAGCAGCTTGAGGCGACAGGGTAGCAACGAGCAGTACTTC.

This clonotype was seen ten or more times. The chain carries TRBV6-2 or TRBV6-3 and TRBJ2-1; 8 positions agree with TRBD2. This CDR3 comprises 14 residues. Germline V gives CDR1 MNHEY, CDR2 SVGEGT. The V and J ends lost 7 bases and 7 bases, in that order; junction bases with no gene match: 9. The CDR3: CASTFRGGPNEQFF. Written as DNA, the CDR3 is TGTGCCAGCACCTTTCGGGGGGGGCCGAATGAGCAGTTCTTC.

This clonotype was counted only a few times. The V gene is TRBV7-9, the J gene TRBJ1-2; D possibly corresponds to TRBD1 (6 bases). V was cut by 6 bases and J by 1 base, with 15 bases left in between. The CDR3 contains 15 residues. Germline assignment: CDR1 SEHNR and CDR2 FQNEAQ (reference sequence). CDR3 amino acids: CASSKDSRLNYGYTF. DNA for the CDR3: TGTGCCAGCAGTAAGGACAGCCGGCTTAACTATGGCTACACCTTC. The whole variable domain, remainder taken from reference TRBV7-9 and TRBJ1-2, is DTGVSQNPRHKITKRGQNVTFRCDPISEHNRLYWYRQTLGQGPEFLTYFQNEAQLEKSRLLSDRFSAERPKGSFSTLEIQRTEQGDSAMYLCASSKDSRLNYGYTFGSGTRLTVV.

This clonotype turned up a few times. The chain recombines TRBV4-1 with TRBJ1-6; 7 nucleotides agree with TRBD1. J lost 14 bases, V lost 0 bases, and 13 bases had no gene match. The CDR3 is made up of 16 amino acids. Germline V gene data show CDR1 as MGHRA and CDR2 as YSYEKL. Here the CDR3 DNA reads TGCGCCAGCAGCCAAGAAGGGGGACAGTTAGGCCCGACCCTCCACTTT. It encodes CASSQEGGQLGPTLHF.

This clonotype has a count of ten or more. CDR3 DNA: TGTGCCAGCAGGGGGGTTTTAGGGACTAGCTCTCTTGCGGATGCAGACGAGCAGTACTTC. This translates into CASRGVLGTSSLADADEQYF. V is TRBV12-3 or TRBV12-4 and J is TRBJ2-7, with 9 bases identical to TRBD2. The CDR3 has 20 amino acids. Losses at the gene ends were 6 bases for V and 5 bases for J; bases not matched to a gene: 26.

A few counts support this clonotype. V gene TRBV5-6 combines with J gene TRBJ2-5, with D perhaps TRBD1 (5 bases). The CDR3 runs 14 residues. Germline V lookup: CDR1 SGHDT, CDR2 YYEEEE. V was shortened by 2 bases and J by 4 bases, with 12 bases between the two germline ends. The CDR3 region is CASSFGQGIETQYF. In DNA, the CDR3 is TGTGCCAGCAGCTTCGGGCAGGGAATAGAGACCCAGTACTTC.

There are many counts of this clonotype. This chain joins TRBV7-6 and TRBJ2-7, with D possibly being TRBD1 (6 bases). Germline assignment: CDR1 SGHVS and CDR2 FNYEAQ. V was cut by 1 base and J by 6 bases, with 10 bases left in between. This CDR3 region has 13 residues. The CDR3 DNA reads TGTGCCAGCAGCTTAGGAGAAGGGGGCGAGCAGTACTTC. Its translation is CASSLGEGGEQYF.

The chain carries TRBV2 and TRBJ2-1, with TRBD2 identical over 13 bases. Germline V gene data show CDR1 as SNHLY and CDR2 as FYNNEI. CDR3 length: 14 amino acids. V dropped 7 bases and J dropped 12; count of bases not matched to a gene: 9. CDR3 region: CASNGLAGVRVQFF. The CDR3 DNA reads TGTGCCAGCAACGGACTAGCGGGAGTAAGAGTGCAGTTCTTC.

This clonotype was counted only a few times. The chain's CDR3 is CSARDSPTGQETQYF. The CDR3 region has the DNA TGCAGTGCTAGAGATTCTCCGACAGGACAAGAGACCCAGTACTTC. This sequence joins TRBV20-1 and TRBJ2-5, with D possibly matching TRBD1 (6 bases). CDR1 is DFQATT, CDR2 SNEGSKA, per germline (reference sequence). CDR3 length: 15 residues. The V end was cut by 0 bases, the J end by 2 bases, with 13 bases between.

At least ten counts were recorded for this clonotype. The gene calls are TRBV7-8 and TRBJ2-1, with D unclear. Looked up from germline, CDR1 is SGHVS and CDR2 is FQNEAQ. The CDR3 loop spans 17 amino acids. V shed 4 bases and J shed 2 bases, with 18 bases lying between them. CDR3 region: CASSSIVLDRAYNEQFF. The CDR3 DNA follows: TGTGCCAGCAGCTCCATCGTTCTAGACCGAGCCTACAATGAGCAGTTCTTC.

This clonotype turned up a few times. This sequence joins TRBV9 and TRBJ2-5; 7 nucleotides agree with TRBD2. CDR1 is SGDLS and CDR2 is YYNGEE in the germline V gene. After removal of 6 bases from V and 4 bases from J, the junction contained 15 bases not matched to a gene. This CDR3 contains 16 residues. For the CDR3, the DNA is TGTGCCAGCACCCCCCGGGGGGAGCGAAGGGTAGAGACCCAGTACTTC. Protein sequence: CASTPRGERRVETQYF.

The chain is built from TRBV2 and TRBJ2-2; unclear D gene. Looked up from germline, CDR1 is SNHLY and CDR2 is FYNNEI. This CDR3 is 15 amino acids long. Trimming took 2 bases from V and 3 from J, leaving 10 bases between them. CDR3 DNA: TGTGCCAGCAGTGAACGTATAGGATACACCGGGGAGCTGTTTTTT. It encodes CASSERIGYTGELFF.

The gene calls are TRBV6-2 or TRBV6-3 and TRBJ2-1; 9 bases map to TRBD1. The trim removed 6 bases at V and 9 bases at J, leaving 12 bases unmatched. Germline V lookup: CDR1 MNHEY, CDR2 SVGEGT. This CDR3 is built from 15 residues. In DNA form, the CDR3 reads TGTGCCAGCAGCCCCGGGACAGGGTTCGGTGGTGAGCAGTTCTTC. Amino acid sequence: CASSPGTGFGGEQFF.

This clonotype has a count of ten or more. The genes are TRBV11-1 and TRBJ2-1, with 13 bases matching TRBD2. The J segment lost 9 bases and the V segment lost 5 bases, leaving 13 bases of the junction unmatched. The CDR3 spans 17 residues. CDR1 SGHAT and CDR2 FQDESV come from the germline V gene (reference sequence). In DNA, the CDR3 is TGTGCCAGCAGCCATTCCAGGACTAGCGGGAGTTTGGGTGAGCAGTTCTTC. It encodes CASSHSRTSGSLGEQFF.

This clonotype occurred many times. The V and J genes are TRBV5-5 and TRBJ2-1, with 9 positions matching TRBD1. V lost 0 bases and J lost 4; bases outside the gene matches: 2. CDR3 length equals 15 residues. Per the germline V gene, CDR1 is SGHKS and CDR2 is YYEKEE (reference sequence). CDR3 region: CASSLGDRVYNEQFF. In nucleotides, the CDR3 is TGTGCCAGCAGCTTGGGGGACAGGGTTTACAATGAGCAGTTCTTC.

As to this clonotype: Possible read error: a much larger clone is one base away. The genes are TRBV2 and TRBJ2-2; D possibly matches TRBD1 or TRBD2 (5 bases each). This CDR3 is built from 15 residues. Germline V lookup: CDR1 SNHLY, CDR2 FYNNEI. CDR3 sequence reads: CASSEALPGTGKLFF. Here the CDR3 DNA reads TGTGCCAGCAGTGAAGCGCTTCCCGGGACCGGGAAGCTGTTTTTT. Together with reference TRBV2 and TRBJ2-2, the CDR3 gives the full variable domain: EPEVTQTPSHQVTQMGQEVILRCVPISNHLYFYWYRQILGQKVEFLVSFYNNEISEKSEIFDDQFSVERPDGSNFTLKIRSTKLEDSAMYFCASSEALPGTGKLFFGEGSRLTVL.

The V gene is TRBV30, the J gene TRBJ1-2, with a tentative D call TRBD1 (5 bases). Trimming took off 5 bases at V and 8 bases at J, with 18 bases between the two ends. CDR1 is GTSNPN, CDR2 SVGIG, per germline (reference sequence). The CDR3 loop spans 13 amino acids. Here the CDR3 DNA reads TGTGCCTGGGTTGGGGGATCGCAGATCGGCTACACCTTC. Translating it yields CAWVGGSQIGYTF.

The chain combines TRBV24-1 with TRBJ2-1, with TRBD2 matching over 12 bases. Per the germline V gene, CDR1 is KGHDR and CDR2 is SFDVKD. The CDR3 contains 18 residues. V shed 2 bases, J shed 2 bases, and the junction held 6 bases outside the gene matches. The CDR3 coding sequence is TGTGCCACCAGTGATTCCTCCTGGACTAGCGGGACCTACAATGAGCAGTTCTTC. Its translation: CATSDSSWTSGTYNEQFF.